A selection of T cell receptor beta chains follows, all from one sample in a study of shared clonotypes between healthy human individuals. Some clones are missing from TCRdb's copy, which holds only in-frame ones; the method was immunoSEQ multiplex PCR. The table lists roughly 2,000,000 clones, 80% to 95% of them singletons. The sample comprised naive CD8+ T cells from PBMCs. The receptors here all came from a man younger than 35 in good health. Some clones in this sample may be carry-over from other donors' samples. Both conserved end residues are part of each CDR3. D genes are given only for firm matches. Expanded clones get a size class; other rows say once, few or many, or leave the size out.

>NA|TRBJ2-2|TRBV19|NA
TGTGCCAGTAGTATATCGTGGGAGAGAACCGGGGAGCTGTTTTTT
CASSISWERTGELFF
>NA|TRBJ2-5|TRBV29-1|once
TGCAGCGTTGAAGATCCCGGGGGCCGGAAGACCCAGTACTTC
CSVEDPGGRKTQYF
>NA|TRBJ2-5|TRBV5-1|NA
TGCGCCAGCAGCCCGCAGCGGACAGTCGTGGAGACCCAGTACTTC
CASSPQRTVVETQYF
>TRBD2|TRBJ2-7|TRBV7-6|NA
TGTGCCAGCAGCTTAAGGACTAGCGGGAGTCAAGTATACGAGCAGTACTTC
CASSLRTSGSQVYEQYF
>NA|TRBJ2-6|TRBV5-6|once
TGTGCCAGCAGCTTAACATCCGTCCTGACTTTC
CASSLTSVLTF
>NA|TRBJ2-7|TRBV19|NA
TGTGCCAGTAGTACCCGCTGGGGGGCCGGTGACGAGCAGTACTTC
CASSTRWGAGDEQYF
>NA|TRBJ1-2|TRBV7-9|NA
TGTGCCAGCAGCTTAAAAGCGCCATATGGCTACACCTTC
CASSLKAPYGYTF
>NA|TRBJ1-1|TRBV7-9|NA
TGTGCCAGCAGCTTTTCCCCTGAAGCTTTCTTT
CASSFSPEAFF
>NA|TRBJ1-1|TRBV7-8|NA
TGTGCCAGCAGCTTAGAAAGGGGGGTTTACGGTTTGGGCACTGAAGCTTTCTTT
CASSLERGVYGLGTEAFF
>NA|TRBJ1-5|TRBV28|once
TGTGCCAGCACCCCCGAATGGGTCACTCAGCCCCAGCATTTT
CASTPEWVTQPQHF
>NA|TRBJ2-1|TRBV9|NA
TGTGCCAGCAGCGTAGGGACAGTGTCCTACAATGAGCAGTTCTTC
CASSVGTVSYNEQFF
>TRBD2|TRBJ2-1|TRBV7-8|NA
TGTGCCAGCAGCCCGACTAGCGGATCCTACAATGAGCAGTTCTTC
CASSPTSGSYNEQFF
>NA|TRBJ2-1|TRBV9|NA
TGTGCCAGCAGCGTCCGCAATGAGCAGTTCTTC
CASSVRNEQFF
>NA|TRBJ1-5|TRBV28|NA
TGTGCCAGCAGTTTACGGGGACGGAGCGCTCTTCGGCAGCCCCAGCATTTT
CASSLRGRSALRQPQHF
>TRBD2|TRBJ2-3|TRBV7-8|NA
TGTGCCAGCAGCTTAGGTGGCGGGGGGGGCACAGATACGCAGTATTTT
CASSLGGGGGTDTQYF
>NA|TRBJ1-1|TRBV19|once
TGTGCCAGTAGTATAGCTGGGTTCACTGAAGCTTTCTTT
CASSIAGFTEAFF